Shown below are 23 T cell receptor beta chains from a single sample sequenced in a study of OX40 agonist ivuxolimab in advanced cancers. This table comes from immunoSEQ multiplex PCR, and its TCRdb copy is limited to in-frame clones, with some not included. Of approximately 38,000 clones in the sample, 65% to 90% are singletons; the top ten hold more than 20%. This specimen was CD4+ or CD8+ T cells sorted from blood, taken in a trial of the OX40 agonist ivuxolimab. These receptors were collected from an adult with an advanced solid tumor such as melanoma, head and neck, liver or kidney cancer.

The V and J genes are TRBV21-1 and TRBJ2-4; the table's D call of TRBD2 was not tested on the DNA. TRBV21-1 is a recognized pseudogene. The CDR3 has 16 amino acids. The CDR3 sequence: CASSKAPPLAKNIQYF. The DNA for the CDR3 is TGTGCCAGCAGCAAAGCCCCCCCTCTAGCCAAAAACATTCAGTACTTC.

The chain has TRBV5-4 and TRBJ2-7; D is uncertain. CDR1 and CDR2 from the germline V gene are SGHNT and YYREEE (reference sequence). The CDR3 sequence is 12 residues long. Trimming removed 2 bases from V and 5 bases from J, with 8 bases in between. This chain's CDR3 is CASSFVTDEQYF. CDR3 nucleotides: TGTGCCAGCAGCTTCGTAACAGACGAGCAGTACTTC. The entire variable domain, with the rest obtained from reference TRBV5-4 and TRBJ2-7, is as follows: ETGVTQSPTHLIKTRGQQVTLRCSSQSGHNTVSWYQQALGQGPQFIFQYYREEENGRGNFPPRFSGLQFPNYSSELNVNALELDDSALYLCASSFVTDEQYFGPGTRLTVT.

The CDR3 bases are TGTGCCAGTAGTATAAAGGGAGTTTCGGCATGGGAGGGGAATGAGCAGTTCTTC. This encodes CASSIKGVSAWEGNEQFF. This chain connects TRBV19 to TRBJ2-1, with TRBD2 matching over 7 bases. This CDR3 has 18 amino acids. The trim removed 2 bases at V and 7 bases at J, leaving 17 bases unmatched. CDR1 LNHDA and CDR2 SQIVND come from the germline V gene (reference sequence). Full variable domain (remainder filled in from reference TRBV19 and TRBJ2-1): DGGITQSPKYLFRKEGQNVTLSCEQNLNHDAMYWYRQDPGQGLRLIYYSQIVNDFQKGDIAEGYSVSREKKESFPLTVTSAQKNPTAFYLCASSIKGVSAWEGNEQFFGPGTRLTVL.

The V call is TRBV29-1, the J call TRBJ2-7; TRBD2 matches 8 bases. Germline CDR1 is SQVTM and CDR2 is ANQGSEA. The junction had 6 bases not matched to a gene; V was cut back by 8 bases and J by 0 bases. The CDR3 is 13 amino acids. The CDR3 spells CSFTGTSSYEQYF. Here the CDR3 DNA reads TGCAGCTTTACCGGGACTAGCTCCTACGAGCAGTACTTC.

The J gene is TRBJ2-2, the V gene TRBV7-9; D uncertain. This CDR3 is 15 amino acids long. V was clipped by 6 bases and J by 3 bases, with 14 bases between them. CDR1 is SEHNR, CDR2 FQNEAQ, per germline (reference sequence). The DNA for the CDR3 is TGTGCCAGCAGTCAATCCTCCGGGCACACCGGGGAGCTGTTTTTT. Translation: CASSQSSGHTGELFF.

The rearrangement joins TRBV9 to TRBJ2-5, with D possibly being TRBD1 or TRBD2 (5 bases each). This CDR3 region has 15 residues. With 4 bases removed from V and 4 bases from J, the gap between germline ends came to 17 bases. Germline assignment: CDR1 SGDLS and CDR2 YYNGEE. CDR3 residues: CASSSHGARRETQYF. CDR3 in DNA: TGTGCCAGCAGCTCCCACGGGGCGAGGCGAGAGACCCAGTACTTC.

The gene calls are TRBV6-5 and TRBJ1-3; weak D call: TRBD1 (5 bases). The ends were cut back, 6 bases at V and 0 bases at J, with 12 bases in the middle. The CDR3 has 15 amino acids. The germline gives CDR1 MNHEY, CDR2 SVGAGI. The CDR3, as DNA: TGTGCCAGCAGAGATGGGACGGCCTCTGGAAACACCATATATTTT. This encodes CASRDGTASGNTIYF.

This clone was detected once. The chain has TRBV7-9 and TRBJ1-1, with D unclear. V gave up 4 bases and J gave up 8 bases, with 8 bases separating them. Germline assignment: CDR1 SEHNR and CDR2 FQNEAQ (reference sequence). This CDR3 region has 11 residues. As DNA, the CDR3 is TGTGCCAGCAGCTCGCCGGGAGAAGCTTTCTTT. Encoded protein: CASSSPGEAFF.

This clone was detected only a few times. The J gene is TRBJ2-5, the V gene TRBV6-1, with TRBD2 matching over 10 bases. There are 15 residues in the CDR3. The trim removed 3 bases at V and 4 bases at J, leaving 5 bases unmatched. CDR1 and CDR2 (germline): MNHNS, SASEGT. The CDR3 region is CASSEASGGSETQYF. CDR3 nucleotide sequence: TGTGCCAGCAGTGAGGCTAGCGGGGGTTCAGAGACCCAGTACTTC.

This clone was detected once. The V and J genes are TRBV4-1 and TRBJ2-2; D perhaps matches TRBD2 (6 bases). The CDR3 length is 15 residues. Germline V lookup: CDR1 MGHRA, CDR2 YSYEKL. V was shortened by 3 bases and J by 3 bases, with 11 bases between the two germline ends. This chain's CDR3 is CASSQFAGYTGELFF. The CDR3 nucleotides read TGCGCCAGCAGCCAGTTTGCGGGATACACCGGGGAGCTGTTTTTT.

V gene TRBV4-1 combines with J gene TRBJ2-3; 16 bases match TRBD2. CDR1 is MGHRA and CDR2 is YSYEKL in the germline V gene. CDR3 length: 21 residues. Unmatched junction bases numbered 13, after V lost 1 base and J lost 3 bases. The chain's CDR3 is CASSQGPPGLAGGIHTDTQYF. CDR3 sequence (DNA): TGCGCCAGCAGCCAAGGCCCCCCGGGACTAGCGGGGGGGATTCATACAGATACGCAGTATTTT.

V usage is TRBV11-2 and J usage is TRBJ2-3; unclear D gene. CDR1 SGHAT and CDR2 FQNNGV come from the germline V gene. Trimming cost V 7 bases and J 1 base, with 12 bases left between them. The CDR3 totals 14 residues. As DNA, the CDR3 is TGTGCCAGCAACCGAAGAGGTGGCACAGATACGCAGTATTTT. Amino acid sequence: CASNRRGGTDTQYF.

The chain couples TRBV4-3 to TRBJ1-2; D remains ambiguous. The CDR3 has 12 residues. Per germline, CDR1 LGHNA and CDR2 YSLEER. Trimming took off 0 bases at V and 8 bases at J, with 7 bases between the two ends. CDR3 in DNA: TGCGCCAGCAGCCAAGATGGAGAGGGCTACACCTTC. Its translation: CASSQDGEGYTF.

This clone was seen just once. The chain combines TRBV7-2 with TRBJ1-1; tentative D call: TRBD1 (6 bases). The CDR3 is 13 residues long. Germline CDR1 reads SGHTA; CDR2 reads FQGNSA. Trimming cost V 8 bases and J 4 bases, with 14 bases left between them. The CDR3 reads CASPGGRGTEAFF. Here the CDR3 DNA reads TGTGCCAGCCCCGGCGGCAGGGGCACTGAAGCTTTCTTT.

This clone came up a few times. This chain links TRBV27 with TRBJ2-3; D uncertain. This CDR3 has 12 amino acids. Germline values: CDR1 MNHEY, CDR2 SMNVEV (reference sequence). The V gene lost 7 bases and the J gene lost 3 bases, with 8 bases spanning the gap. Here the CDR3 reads CASTDETDTQYF. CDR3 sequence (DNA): TGTGCCAGCACCGACGAGACAGATACGCAGTATTTT.

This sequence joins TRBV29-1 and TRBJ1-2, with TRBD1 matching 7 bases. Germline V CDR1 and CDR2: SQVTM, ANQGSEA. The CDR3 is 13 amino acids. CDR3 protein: CSDRDRANYGYTF. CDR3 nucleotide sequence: TGCAGTGACCGGGACAGAGCTAACTATGGCTACACCTTC.

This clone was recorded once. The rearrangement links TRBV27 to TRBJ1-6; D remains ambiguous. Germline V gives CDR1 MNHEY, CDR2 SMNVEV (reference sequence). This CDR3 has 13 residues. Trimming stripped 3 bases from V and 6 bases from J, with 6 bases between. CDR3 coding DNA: TGTGCCAGCAGTTTGAGTCCTAATTCACCCCTCCACTTT. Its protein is CASSLSPNSPLHF.

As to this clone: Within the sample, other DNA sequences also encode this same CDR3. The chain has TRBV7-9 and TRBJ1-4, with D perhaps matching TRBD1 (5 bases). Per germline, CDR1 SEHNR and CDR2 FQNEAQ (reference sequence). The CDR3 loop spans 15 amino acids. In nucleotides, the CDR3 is TGTCATATGTATAGGGGATCATCTTGTTATGAAAAACTGTTTTTT. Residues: CHMYRGSSCYEKLFF.

CDR3 bases: TGCAGCGTTGAAGGGGCTAGCGATCAAAGAGGCTACAATGAGCAGTTCTTC. Protein sequence: CSVEGASDQRGYNEQFF. The genes are TRBV29-1 and TRBJ2-1; D might be TRBD2 (6 bases). This CDR3 is 17 amino acids long. Trimming took 1 base from V and 3 from J, leaving 19 bases between them. CDR1 is SQVTM, CDR2 ANQGSEA, per germline.

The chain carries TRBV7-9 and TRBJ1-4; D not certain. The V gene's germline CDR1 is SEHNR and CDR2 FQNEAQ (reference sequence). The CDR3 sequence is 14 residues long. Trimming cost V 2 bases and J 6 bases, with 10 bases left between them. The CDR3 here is CASSLRVRDEKLFF. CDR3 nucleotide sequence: TGTGCCAGCAGCTTACGAGTCCGGGATGAAAAACTGTTTTTT.

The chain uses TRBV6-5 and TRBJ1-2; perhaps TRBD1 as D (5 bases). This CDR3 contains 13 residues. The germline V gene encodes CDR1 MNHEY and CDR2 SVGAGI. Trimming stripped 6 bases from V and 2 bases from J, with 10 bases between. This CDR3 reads CASRGKGNYGYTF. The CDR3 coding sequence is TGTGCCAGCAGAGGGAAGGGGAACTATGGCTACACCTTC.

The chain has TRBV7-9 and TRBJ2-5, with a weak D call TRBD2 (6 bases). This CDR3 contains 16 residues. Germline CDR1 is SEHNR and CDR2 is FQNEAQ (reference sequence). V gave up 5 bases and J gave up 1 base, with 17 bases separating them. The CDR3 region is CASSRPGDGVQETQYF. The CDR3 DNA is TGTGCCAGCAGCCGCCCGGGGGATGGGGTCCAAGAGACCCAGTACTTC.

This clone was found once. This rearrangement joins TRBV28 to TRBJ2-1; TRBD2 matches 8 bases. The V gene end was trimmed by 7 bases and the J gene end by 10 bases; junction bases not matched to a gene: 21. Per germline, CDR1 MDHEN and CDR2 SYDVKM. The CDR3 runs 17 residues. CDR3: CASTPRPGLDPIGEQFF. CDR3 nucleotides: TGTGCCAGCACCCCCCGCCCGGGACTAGACCCTATCGGCGAGCAGTTCTTC. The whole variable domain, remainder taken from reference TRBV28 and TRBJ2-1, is DVKVTQSSRYLVKRTGEKVFLECVQDMDHENMFWYRQDPGLGLRLIYFSYDVKMKEKGDIPEGYSVSREKKERFSLILESASTNQTSMYLCASTPRPGLDPIGEQFFGPGTRLTVL.